One T cell receptor beta chain is described in this entry. The antigen is undetermined. The data stem from a study of CD8 T cells in ankylosing spondylitis. Study-wide points: A TCR beta motif of 7 or 8 highly homologous variants appeared characteristic of ankylosing spondylitis blood. Significantly higher representation of disease-linked clones was reported for matched ankylosing spondylitis synovial fluid. Clones linked with disease were CD8+ and fairly uncommon in the peripheral blood. Previously reported in reactive arthritis synovial fluid and blood were some of the motif variants.

CDR1 and CDR2 from the germline V gene are SGHRS and YFSETQ. With 4 bases clipped from V and 5 bases from J, the junction kept 7 bases outside the gene matches. This CDR3 is built from 15 residues. Construction of TCR beta libraries was performed using quantitative 5'-RACE with molecular barcodes. TCRdb recomputed calls from the 5' RACE reads with MiXCR, one row per CDR3 protein. The sample contains more than 300,000 distinct CDR3 sequences, 7.5% to 9% of which appear only once. This sequence was found in a male donor with ankylosing spondylitis. The V gene is TRBV5-1, the J gene TRBJ2-7, with 12 nucleotides matching TRBD2. The sample taken for sequencing was blood, either unsorted or a sorted T cell fraction (not recorded which). The CDR3: CASSPSGGGQNEQYF. The CDR3 bases are TGCGCCAGCAGCCCTAGCGGGGGGGGGCAGAACGAGCAGTACTTC.